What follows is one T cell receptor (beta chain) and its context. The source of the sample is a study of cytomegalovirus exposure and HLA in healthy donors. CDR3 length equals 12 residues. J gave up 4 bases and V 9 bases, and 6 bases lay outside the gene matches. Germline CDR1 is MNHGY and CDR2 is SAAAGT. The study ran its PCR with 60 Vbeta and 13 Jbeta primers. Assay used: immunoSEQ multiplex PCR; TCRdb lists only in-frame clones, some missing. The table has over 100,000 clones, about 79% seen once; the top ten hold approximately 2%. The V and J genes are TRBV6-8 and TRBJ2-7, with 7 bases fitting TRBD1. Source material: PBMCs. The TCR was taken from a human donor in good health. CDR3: CASRDRVYEQYF. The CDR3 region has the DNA TGTGCCAGTAGGGACAGAGTATACGAGCAGTACTTC.